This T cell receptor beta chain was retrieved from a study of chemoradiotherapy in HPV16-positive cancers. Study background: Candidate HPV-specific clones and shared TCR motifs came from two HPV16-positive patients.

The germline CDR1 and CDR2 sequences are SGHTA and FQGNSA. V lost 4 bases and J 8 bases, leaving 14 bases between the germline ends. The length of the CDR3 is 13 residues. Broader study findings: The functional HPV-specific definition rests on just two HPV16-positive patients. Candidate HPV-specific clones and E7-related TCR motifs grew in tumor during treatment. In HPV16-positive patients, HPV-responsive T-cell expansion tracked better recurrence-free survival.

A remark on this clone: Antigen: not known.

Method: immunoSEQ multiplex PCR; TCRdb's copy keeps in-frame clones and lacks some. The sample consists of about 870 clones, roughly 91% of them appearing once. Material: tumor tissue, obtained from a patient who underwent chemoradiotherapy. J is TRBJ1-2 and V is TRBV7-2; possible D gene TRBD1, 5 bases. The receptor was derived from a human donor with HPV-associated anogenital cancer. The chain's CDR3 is CASSSWAGQGYTF. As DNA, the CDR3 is TGTGCCAGCAGCTCCTGGGCAGGGCAAGGCTACACCTTC.